The T cell receptor (beta chain) under discussion was sequenced for a study of PD-1 blockade in mismatch repair-deficient tumors. In the study overall: All were previously treated, progressing patients with approximately 12 mismatch repair-deficient cancer types. General study results and limits: After pembrolizumab, tumor-resident clones rose rapidly, then generally contracted before radiologic responses.

The CDR3 is 15 residues long. In germline, CDR1 is SEHNR, CDR2 FQNEAQ (reference sequence). Deletions cut 2 bases from V and 2 bases from J, with 12 bases between. The assay was immunoSEQ multiplex PCR, and TCRdb's table has in-frame clones only and misses some. The sample includes roughly 120,000 clones, about 83% seen only once; the top ten take 4.5% to 5.5%. The TCR-sequenced patients were a few responders to pembrolizumab. To note about this clone: Its target is unknown.

This clonotype was sampled from an adult with mismatch repair-deficient cancer. The rearrangement links TRBV7-9 to TRBJ1-2; no reliable D call. The source was peripheral blood, collected approximately 14 months after starting pembrolizumab. The CDR3 DNA follows: TGTGCCAGCAGCTTAAAGGGTATAGGGAACTATGGCTACACCTTC. This encodes CASSLKGIGNYGYTF.